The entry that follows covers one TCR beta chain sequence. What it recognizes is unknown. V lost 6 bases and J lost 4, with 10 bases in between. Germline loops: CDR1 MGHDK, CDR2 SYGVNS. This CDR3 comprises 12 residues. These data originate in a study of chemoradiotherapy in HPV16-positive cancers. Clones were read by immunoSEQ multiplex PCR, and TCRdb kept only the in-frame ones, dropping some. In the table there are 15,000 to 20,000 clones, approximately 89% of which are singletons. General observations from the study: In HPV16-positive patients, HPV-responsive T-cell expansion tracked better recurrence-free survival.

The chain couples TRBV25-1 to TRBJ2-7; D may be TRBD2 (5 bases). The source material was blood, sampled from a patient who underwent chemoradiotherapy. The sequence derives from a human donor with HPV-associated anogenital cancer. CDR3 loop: CASRHGLYEQYF. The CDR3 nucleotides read TGTGCCAGCAGACACGGACTGTACGAGCAGTACTTC.